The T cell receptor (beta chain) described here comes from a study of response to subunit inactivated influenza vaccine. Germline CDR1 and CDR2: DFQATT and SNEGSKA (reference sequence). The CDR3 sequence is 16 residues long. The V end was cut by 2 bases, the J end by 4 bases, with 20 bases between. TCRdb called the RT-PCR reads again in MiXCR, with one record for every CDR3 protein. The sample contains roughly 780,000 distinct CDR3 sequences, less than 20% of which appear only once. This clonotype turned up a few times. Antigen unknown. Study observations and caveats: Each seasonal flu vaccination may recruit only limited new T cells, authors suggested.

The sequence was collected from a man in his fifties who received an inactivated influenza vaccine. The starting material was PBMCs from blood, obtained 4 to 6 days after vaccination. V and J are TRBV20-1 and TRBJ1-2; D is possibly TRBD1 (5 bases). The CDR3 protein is CSARSPIGTKRYGYTF. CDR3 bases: TGCAGTGCTAGAAGTCCTATCGGGACCAAACGCTATGGCTACACCTTC.